These T cell receptor beta chains were read from a single sample in a study of cytomegalovirus exposure and HLA in healthy donors. Only in-frame clones appear in the TCRdb table, and some are missing; sequencing was by immunoSEQ multiplex PCR. The profile shows a few hundred thousand clones, roughly two thirds of them singletons. Sequencing was done on a sample of PBMCs. The receptors shown here come from a female donor in good health and CMV-seronegative. Both conserved end residues are part of each CDR3. The D gene is left open where the match is weak. Size is omitted from some rows. Given values are once, few, many or a class for expanded clones.

clone_size: .
v_call: TRBV28
j_call: TRBJ1-2
d_call: .
cdr3_nt: TGTGCCAGCAGTTGGAGCGTTAACTACGGCTACACCTTC
cdr3_aa: CASSWSVNYGYTF

clone_size: .
v_call: TRBV7-9
j_call: TRBJ1-3
d_call: TRBD1
cdr3_nt: TGTGCCAGCAGCTGGGGACAGGGGTTAGCTGGAAACACCATATATTTT
cdr3_aa: CASSWGQGLAGNTIYF

clone_size: .
v_call: TRBV5-1
j_call: TRBJ2-7
d_call: TRBD2
cdr3_nt: TGCGCCAGCAGCTTAGGACTAGTTCGGTTCGAGCAGTACTTC
cdr3_aa: CASSLGLVRFEQYF

clone_size: .
v_call: TRBV5-1
j_call: TRBJ2-1
d_call: TRBD2
cdr3_nt: TGCGCCAGCAGCTTGGAGAGGACTAGCGGGAACAATGAGCAGTTCTTC
cdr3_aa: CASSLERTSGNNEQFF

clone_size: .
v_call: TRBV5-4
j_call: TRBJ1-1
d_call: TRBD1
cdr3_nt: TGTGCCACCTCCGGGACAGGGGGCACTGAAGCTTTCTTT
cdr3_aa: CATSGTGGTEAFF

clone_size: few
v_call: TRBV19
j_call: TRBJ1-2
d_call: TRBD1
cdr3_nt: TGTGCCAGTAGTATACCATCTCCGACAGGGGTGTATGGCTACACCTTC
cdr3_aa: CASSIPSPTGVYGYTF

clone_size: .
v_call: TRBV28
j_call: TRBJ2-7
d_call: .
cdr3_nt: TGTGCCAGCAGTCCACACTACGAGCAGTACTTC
cdr3_aa: CASSPHYEQYF

clone_size: once
v_call: TRBV27
j_call: TRBJ2-3
d_call: TRBD1
cdr3_nt: TGTGCCAGCAGTCCTCAGGGGGCGCAAGGCACAGATACGCAGTATTTT
cdr3_aa: CASSPQGAQGTDTQYF

clone_size: .
v_call: TRBV29-1
j_call: TRBJ2-2
d_call: .
cdr3_nt: TGCAGCGTTGAGGGTCTAGCCGGTGGCGGGGAGCTGTTTTTT
cdr3_aa: CSVEGLAGGGELFF

clone_size: .
v_call: TRBV6-1
j_call: TRBJ1-2
d_call: .
cdr3_nt: TGTGCCAGCAGTGGCCGGGTAAACTATGGCTACACCTTC
cdr3_aa: CASSGRVNYGYTF

clone_size: .
v_call: TRBV2
j_call: TRBJ1-2
d_call: .
cdr3_nt: TGTGCCAGCAGGGAAGGGCCCTATGGCTACACCTTC
cdr3_aa: CASREGPYGYTF

clone_size: few
v_call: TRBV6-1
j_call: TRBJ2-7
d_call: TRBD1
cdr3_nt: TGTGCCAGCAGTGAAGGGACAGGGGGCGGGGTCCGGCGGCAGTACTTC
cdr3_aa: CASSEGTGGGVRRQYF

clone_size: .
v_call: TRBV6-6
j_call: TRBJ1-1
d_call: .
cdr3_nt: TGTGCCAGCAGAAATCCTCCAGGGGACACTGAAGCTTTCTTT
cdr3_aa: CASRNPPGDTEAFF

clone_size: .
v_call: TRBV5-6
j_call: TRBJ2-3
d_call: .
cdr3_nt: TGTGCCAGCAGCTCCGGATCAGAGGGGGACACAGATACGCAGTATTTT
cdr3_aa: CASSSGSEGDTDTQYF

clone_size: .
v_call: TRBV6-5
j_call: TRBJ1-4
d_call: TRBD1
cdr3_nt: TGTGCCAGCAGACGACAGGGGGCCGTGCGGGAAAAACTGTTTTTT
cdr3_aa: CASRRQGAVREKLFF

clone_size: .
v_call: TRBV4-2
j_call: TRBJ1-1
d_call: TRBD1
cdr3_nt: TGTGCCAGCAGCAGTACAACCAGGGGGCCGGGGAACACTGAAGCTTTCTTT
cdr3_aa: CASSSTTRGPGNTEAFF

clone_size: .
v_call: TRBV28
j_call: TRBJ2-5
d_call: .
cdr3_nt: TGTGCCAGCAGTTTTGCGACAGCCCCACTTGAGCAGTACTTC
cdr3_aa: CASSFATAPLEQYF

clone_size: .
v_call: TRBV27
j_call: TRBJ2-7
d_call: .
cdr3_nt: TGTGCCAGCGTTCCCCAGAGGGGGTCCTACGAGCAGTACTTC
cdr3_aa: CASVPQRGSYEQYF

clone_size: few
v_call: TRBV19
j_call: TRBJ2-7
d_call: .
cdr3_nt: TGTGCCAGTAGTATTGGAGGCTCCTACGAGCAGTACTTC
cdr3_aa: CASSIGGSYEQYF

clone_size: .
v_call: TRBV7-9
j_call: TRBJ1-4
d_call: .
cdr3_nt: TGTGCCAGCAGCTTAGGGCGGGGCTCCGAGGGAAAACTGTTTTTT
cdr3_aa: CASSLGRGSEGKLFF

clone_size: .
v_call: TRBV6-1
j_call: TRBJ2-7
d_call: TRBD1
cdr3_nt: TGTGCCAGCAGGGGGGGACAGGGCGTTTCCTACGAGCAGTACTTC
cdr3_aa: CASRGGQGVSYEQYF

clone_size: .
v_call: TRBV14
j_call: TRBJ1-2
d_call: TRBD1
cdr3_nt: TGTGCCAGCAGCCTGGGACAGGGAGGCGGCTATGGCTACACCTTC
cdr3_aa: CASSLGQGGGYGYTF

clone_size: .
v_call: TRBV28
j_call: TRBJ1-1
d_call: .
cdr3_nt: TGTGCCAGCAGTCCCGCGACCCCCAGGGAAGAAGCTTTCTTT
cdr3_aa: CASSPATPREEAFF

clone_size: .
v_call: TRBV27
j_call: TRBJ1-5
d_call: .
cdr3_nt: TGTGCCAGCAGCCCCTCACTGGGGCATCAGCCCCAGCATTTT
cdr3_aa: CASSPSLGHQPQHF

clone_size: .
v_call: TRBV7-8
j_call: TRBJ2-1
d_call: TRBD2
cdr3_nt: TGTGCCAGCAGCTTAGTCCGACTAGCGGGACTCAATGAGCAGTTCTTC
cdr3_aa: CASSLVRLAGLNEQFF

clone_size: .
v_call: TRBV5-1
j_call: TRBJ1-1
d_call: .
cdr3_nt: TGCGCCAGCAGCTTGCCCTCCCTTGAAGCTTTCTTT
cdr3_aa: CASSLPSLEAFF

clone_size: .
v_call: TRBV15
j_call: TRBJ2-7
d_call: TRBD1
cdr3_nt: TGTGCCACCAGCCGGGACAGGGGGTACGAGCAGTACTTC
cdr3_aa: CATSRDRGYEQYF

clone_size: .
v_call: TRBV2
j_call: TRBJ1-5
d_call: TRBD1
cdr3_nt: TGTGCCAGCACCGACAGGGGGGCGTATCAGCCCCAGCATTTT
cdr3_aa: CASTDRGAYQPQHF

clone_size: .
v_call: TRBV18
j_call: TRBJ2-4
d_call: TRBD1
cdr3_nt: TGTGCCAGCTCACAACAGGGGGCTAGCAACATTCAGTACTTC
cdr3_aa: CASSQQGASNIQYF

clone_size: .
v_call: TRBV11-2
j_call: TRBJ2-2
d_call: .
cdr3_nt: TGTGCCAGCAGCTTAGTCCCGGGGGAGCTGTTTTTT
cdr3_aa: CASSLVPGELFF

clone_size: .
v_call: TRBV5-4
j_call: TRBJ1-2
d_call: .
cdr3_nt: TGTGCCAGCAGCTTCCCCGGGACACCCAACGCCTATGGCTACACCTTC
cdr3_aa: CASSFPGTPNAYGYTF

clone_size: few
v_call: TRBV5-1
j_call: TRBJ1-2
d_call: .
cdr3_nt: TGCGCCAGCACGGACATTACTAACTATGGCTACACCTTC
cdr3_aa: CASTDITNYGYTF

clone_size: .
v_call: TRBV6-1
j_call: TRBJ1-1
d_call: .
cdr3_nt: TGTGCCAGCAGAGCGCGGGGGAACACTGAAGCTTTCTTT
cdr3_aa: CASRARGNTEAFF

clone_size: few
v_call: TRBV19
j_call: TRBJ1-1
d_call: TRBD1
cdr3_nt: TGTGCCAGTAGAGACAGGGAGAACACTGAAGCTTTCTTT
cdr3_aa: CASRDRENTEAFF

clone_size: .
v_call: TRBV9
j_call: TRBJ2-3
d_call: .
cdr3_nt: TGTGCCAGCAGCGTACGGGGGGCTGGCACAGATACGCAGTATTTT
cdr3_aa: CASSVRGAGTDTQYF

clone_size: .
v_call: TRBV6-4
j_call: TRBJ2-1
d_call: TRBD1
cdr3_nt: TGTGCCAGCAGCCCAGGGGGTTGGGGCGGGAATGAGCAGTTCTTC
cdr3_aa: CASSPGGWGGNEQFF

clone_size: .
v_call: TRBV7-6
j_call: TRBJ1-1
d_call: TRBD1
cdr3_nt: TGTGCCAGCAGCCCCGCGACAGGGTCATTCACTGAAGCTTTCTTT
cdr3_aa: CASSPATGSFTEAFF

clone_size: once
v_call: TRBV5-1
j_call: TRBJ1-2
d_call: .
cdr3_nt: TGCGCCAGCAGCTTACAGGATAACTATGGCTACACCTTC
cdr3_aa: CASSLQDNYGYTF

clone_size: .
v_call: TRBV2
j_call: TRBJ2-7
d_call: .
cdr3_nt: TGTGCCAGCAGTGAAGAGATTCGTAGTGTACCCCACGAGCAGTACTTC
cdr3_aa: CASSEEIRSVPHEQYF

clone_size: .
v_call: TRBV7-9
j_call: TRBJ2-5
d_call: .
cdr3_nt: TGTGCCAGCAGCTCTCCGCAGGGCCTCCAAGAGACCCAGTACTTC
cdr3_aa: CASSSPQGLQETQYF

clone_size: .
v_call: TRBV27
j_call: TRBJ1-5
d_call: .
cdr3_nt: TGTGCCAGCAAAGGTTTACAGGGCGCTCAGCCCCAGCATTTT
cdr3_aa: CASKGLQGAQPQHF

clone_size: .
v_call: TRBV30
j_call: TRBJ2-7
d_call: .
cdr3_nt: TGTGCCTGGAACCAGGGGGCGGGAGGGCCCGGCGAGCAGTACTTC
cdr3_aa: CAWNQGAGGPGEQYF

clone_size: .
v_call: TRBV28
j_call: TRBJ2-1
d_call: .
cdr3_nt: TGTGCCAGCAGTTTATTCACAGGGAATGAGCAGTTCTTC
cdr3_aa: CASSLFTGNEQFF